Listed below are T cell receptor beta chains from one sample, sequenced in a study of blood T cell repertoires in COVID-19. Sequencing used immunoSEQ multiplex PCR; TCRdb keeps in-frame clones, though not all of them. The sample shows around 42,000 clones, around 85% of them seen only once. Sequences were obtained from peripheral blood. These receptors were collected from a human donor in a cohort sampled during active COVID-19. Each CDR3 is given with its conserved first and last residue. D genes are given only for firm matches. The listing skips clone size in some rows; elsewhere it reads once, few, many or a size class.

d_call j_call clone_size v_call cdr3_nt cdr3_aa
NA TRBJ1-3 NA TRBV19 TGTGCCAGTAGCCTATCCAGGGATCGCGGAAACACCATATATTTT CASSLSRDRGNTIYF
NA TRBJ1-3 NA TRBV28 TGTGCCAGCCACCGAGGCGGGGGGCCCTCTGGAAACACCATATATTTT CASHRGGGPSGNTIYF
NA TRBJ1-1 NA TRBV6-5 TGTGCCAGCAACTTACGAGGGAGGACTGAAGCTTTCTTT CASNLRGRTEAFF
NA TRBJ2-5 NA TRBV7-9 TGTGCCAGCAGCTGGGGCGCTAACCAAGAGACCCAGTACTTC CASSWGANQETQYF
TRBD1 TRBJ2-5 NA TRBV7-9 TGTGCCAGCAGCGCAGGACAGGGGGGAGAGACCCAGTACTTC CASSAGQGGETQYF
NA TRBJ2-2 NA TRBV5-1 TGCGCCAGCAGCTTGGACAGGGCCACCGGGGAGCTGTTTTTT CASSLDRATGELFF
NA TRBJ1-6 few TRBV2 TGTGCCAGCAGGCCAGGGGACGTACCTAATTCACCCCTCCACTTT CASRPGDVPNSPLHF
NA TRBJ2-7 NA TRBV18 TGTGCCAGCTCACGTGCCGGGACCTACGAGCAGTACTTC CASSRAGTYEQYF
TRBD1 TRBJ1-4 few TRBV3-1/TRBV3-2 TGTGCCAGCAGCCCCGGACAGGCGTATGAAAAACTGTTTTTT CASSPGQAYEKLFF
TRBD1 TRBJ1-6 NA TRBV7-3 TGTGCCAGCAGCCGGACAGGGGAAGGTAATTCACCCCTCCACTTT CASSRTGEGNSPLHF
TRBD2 TRBJ2-3 NA TRBV19 TGTGCCAGTAGTGATATAGCGGGGAGCACAGATACGCAGTATTTT CASSDIAGSTDTQYF